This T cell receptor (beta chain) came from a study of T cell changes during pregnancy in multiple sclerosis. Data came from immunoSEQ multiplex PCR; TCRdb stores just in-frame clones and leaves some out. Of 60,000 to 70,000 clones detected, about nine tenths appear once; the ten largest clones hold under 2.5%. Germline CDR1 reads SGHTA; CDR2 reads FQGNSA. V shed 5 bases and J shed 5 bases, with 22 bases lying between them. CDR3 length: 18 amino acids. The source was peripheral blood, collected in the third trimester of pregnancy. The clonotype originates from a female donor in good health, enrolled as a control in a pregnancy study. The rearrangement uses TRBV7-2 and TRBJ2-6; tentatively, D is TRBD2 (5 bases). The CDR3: CASSRGLRRQSRANVLTF. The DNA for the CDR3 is TGTGCCAGCAGCCGAGGACTGAGACGACAAAGTCGGGCCAACGTCCTGACTTTC.